These T cell receptor beta chains were read from a single sample in a study of blood T cell repertoires in COVID-19. Only in-frame clones appear in the TCRdb table, and some are missing; sequencing was by immunoSEQ multiplex PCR. The sample contains approximately 260,000 clones, less than 85% of which appear only once. Sequenced input: peripheral blood. These receptors originate from a woman of 80 years or more with active or convalescent COVID-19. Each CDR3 is given with its conserved first and last residue. A D gene is named only where the DNA matches it firmly. Rows give clone size only sometimes, using once, few, many, or a class for an expanded clone.

cdr3_length clone_size j_call d_call v_call cdr3_aa cdr3_nt
16 NA TRBJ2-1 TRBD2 TRBV19 CASRTLTSGTYNEQFF TGTGCCAGTAGGACCCTTACTAGCGGAACCTACAATGAGCAGTTCTTC
16 NA TRBJ2-2 NA TRBV14 CASSQVTSLGAGELFF TGTGCCAGCAGCCAAGTTACATCCCTGGGAGCCGGGGAGCTGTTTTTT
16 NA TRBJ2-5 TRBD2 TRBV27 CASSTRLAGVQETQYF TGTGCCAGCAGTACCCGACTAGCGGGGGTCCAAGAGACCCAGTACTTC
16 NA TRBJ1-5 TRBD1 TRBV30 CAWDRGGFKSNQPQHF TGTGCCTGGGACAGGGGTGGTTTTAAGAGCAATCAGCCCCAGCATTTT
16 NA TRBJ2-3 TRBD2 TRBV5-1 CASSLAVAGAGDTQYF TGCGCCAGCAGCTTGGCCGTAGCGGGAGCAGGGGATACGCAGTATTTT
15 NA TRBJ2-7 TRBD2 TRBV5-4 CASSLRAGGHYEQYF TGTGCCAGCAGCTTACGAGCGGGAGGTCACTACGAGCAGTACTTC
14 NA TRBJ1-4 TRBD1 TRBV7-9 CASSWGQINEKLFF TGTGCCAGCAGCTGGGGACAGATTAATGAAAAACTGTTTTTT
16 NA TRBJ2-2 NA TRBV5-1 CASRTTGQRTTGELFF TGCGCCAGCAGAACGACAGGTCAAAGGACCACCGGGGAGCTGTTTTTT
14 few TRBJ1-4 TRBD1 TRBV5-1 CASSLTGGVEKLFF TGCGCCAGCAGCTTGACAGGGGGGGTTGAAAAACTGTTTTTT
17 NA TRBJ1-5 NA TRBV18 CASSPVLRTNSNQPQHF TGTGCCAGCTCACCGGTCTTGAGGACAAATAGCAATCAGCCCCAGCATTTT
14 NA TRBJ2-7 NA TRBV27 CASSLQGLHYEQYF TGTGCCAGCAGTTTGCAGGGACTGCACTACGAGCAGTACTTC
18 NA TRBJ1-3 NA TRBV19 CASSIVSTGVQFGNTIYF TGTGCCAGTAGTATAGTTAGTACAGGTGTCCAATTTGGAAACACCATATATTTT
13 NA TRBJ2-5 NA TRBV10-1 CASARAVGETQYF TGCGCCAGCGCCCGAGCGGTGGGGGAGACCCAGTACTTC
18 NA TRBJ2-4 NA TRBV7-9 CASSSYKGLVGTKNIQYF TGTGCCAGCAGCTCTTATAAGGGGCTCGTCGGAACCAAAAACATTCAGTACTTC
13 NA TRBJ2-7 TRBD2 TRBV10-3 CAAGVAGANEQYF TGTGCCGCAGGGGTAGCGGGAGCCAACGAGCAGTACTTC
13 NA TRBJ1-1 NA TRBV2 CANTDSMNTEAFF TGTGCCAACACCGACAGTATGAACACTGAAGCTTTCTTT
16 NA TRBJ1-1 TRBD1 TRBV5-1 CASSFGQADPSTEAFF TGCGCCAGCAGCTTCGGACAGGCCGACCCGAGTACTGAAGCTTTCTTT
18 NA TRBJ1-2 TRBD1 TRBV4-2 CASRRATGPGQGAYGYTF TGTGCCAGCAGGCGCGCCACGGGTCCGGGACAGGGGGCTTATGGCTACACCTTC
15 NA TRBJ1-1 NA TRBV6-1 CASSEVGAEWTEAFF TGTGCCAGCAGTGAAGTGGGGGCTGAATGGACTGAAGCTTTCTTT
16 NA TRBJ2-1 NA TRBV2 CASSETTGVLDNEQFF TGTGCCAGCAGTGAGACTACGGGAGTTTTAGACAATGAGCAGTTCTTC
13 NA TRBJ1-2 NA TRBV20-1 CSASGREDYGYTF TGCAGTGCTAGTGGCAGGGAAGACTATGGCTACACCTTC
14 few TRBJ1-1 NA TRBV2 CASSPITVNTEAFF TGTGCCAGCAGTCCTATTACAGTGAACACTGAAGCTTTCTTT
14 NA TRBJ1-5 NA TRBV2 CASSEASRNQPQHF TGTGCCAGCAGTGAAGCGAGTAGAAATCAGCCCCAGCATTTT
15 NA TRBJ2-7 TRBD1 TRBV25-1 CASSEFGTGAYEQYF TGTGCCAGCAGTGAATTCGGGACAGGGGCCTACGAGCAGTACTTC
15 once TRBJ2-5 TRBD2 TRBV28 CASSLGLAVQETQYF TGTGCCAGCAGTTTAGGGCTAGCGGTCCAAGAGACCCAGTACTTC
15 NA TRBJ1-2 NA TRBV7-6 CASSLGTAPNYGYTF TGTGCCAGCAGCTTAGGCACAGCCCCTAACTATGGCTACACCTTC
12 NA TRBJ1-5 NA TRBV29-1 CSVGQRNQPQHF TGCAGCGTTGGACAGCGCAATCAGCCCCAGCATTTT
17 NA TRBJ1-5 NA TRBV7-9 CASSLEDGGGPNQPQHF TGTGCCAGCAGCTTAGAGGATGGGGGGGGGCCCAATCAGCCCCAGCATTTT
15 NA TRBJ2-1 NA TRBV10-2 CASSVRAGSYNEQFF TGCGCCAGCAGTGTAAGGGCGGGCTCCTACAATGAGCAGTTCTTC
13 once TRBJ2-1 NA TRBV5-1 CASSPEGRDEQFF TGCGCCAGCAGCCCGGAGGGGCGGGATGAGCAGTTCTTC
14 few TRBJ2-7 TRBD1 TRBV3-1/TRBV3-2 CASSSLTGFDEQYF TGTGCCAGCAGTTCATTGACAGGGTTCGACGAGCAGTACTTC
14 NA TRBJ1-2 TRBD1 TRBV5-5 CASSTRQGLYGYTF TGTGCCAGCAGCACTAGACAGGGGTTGTATGGCTACACCTTC
15 NA TRBJ1-1 TRBD1 TRBV2 CASSVGQGTATEAFF TGTGCCAGCAGTGTGGGACAGGGGACGGCCACTGAAGCTTTCTTT
14 NA TRBJ1-6 TRBD1 TRBV3-1/TRBV3-2 CASSHGQGRSPLHF TGTGCCAGCAGCCATGGACAGGGGCGATCACCCCTCCACTTT
15 NA TRBJ1-6 TRBD1 TRBV9 CASSALDRANSPLHF TGTGCCAGCAGCGCCCTGGACAGGGCTAATTCACCCCTCCACTTT
14 NA TRBJ1-1 NA TRBV5-1 CASSGQYTNTEAFF TGCGCCAGCAGCGGGCAGTACACGAACACTGAAGCTTTCTTT
15 NA TRBJ2-5 NA TRBV28 CASSFSRREKETQYF TGTGCCAGCAGTTTCAGTAGACGGGAAAAAGAGACCCAGTACTTC
15 NA TRBJ2-1 TRBD2 TRBV3-1/TRBV3-2 CASRHGTSSLDEQFF TGTGCCAGCAGACACGGGACTAGCTCGCTCGATGAGCAGTTCTTC
15 NA TRBJ1-2 NA TRBV7-2 CASSFRRQWSYGYTF TGTGCCAGCAGCTTTAGAAGGCAGTGGAGCTATGGCTACACCTTC
15 NA TRBJ1-2 NA TRBV4-1 CASSQEARSDYGYTF TGCGCCAGCAGCCAAGAAGCGCGGTCAGACTATGGCTACACCTTC
12 NA TRBJ2-3 NA TRBV10-3 CAISQGTDTQYF TGTGCCATCAGTCAGGGCACAGATACGCAGTATTTT
16 once TRBJ2-5 TRBD2 TRBV3-1/TRBV3-2 CASSQGLAGGGETQYF TGTGCCAGCAGCCAGGGACTAGCGGGAGGAGGAGAGACCCAGTACTTC
14 NA TRBJ2-5 NA TRBV10-3 CAISGAGDQETQYF TGTGCCATCAGCGGAGCGGGTGACCAAGAGACCCAGTACTTC